The 2 T cell receptor beta chains listed next were all sequenced from one sample in a study of beta chain features in type 1 diabetes. Sequenced material consisted of expressed TCRB transcripts (all of the isolated RNA was reverse transcribed). Only in-frame clones appear in the TCRdb table, and some are missing; sequencing was by immunoSEQ multiplex PCR. The table has around 400,000 clones, over 13% seen once. Sequencing input: naive CD4+ T cells from blood. These receptors were obtained from a woman aged 18-29 years in good health.

The chain couples TRBV4-3 to TRBJ1-1, with D maybe TRBD1 (5 bases). CDR1 and CDR2 from the germline V gene are LGHNA and YSLEER. V lost 0 bases and J 4 bases, leaving 12 bases between the germline ends. The length of the CDR3 is 15 residues. The CDR3 loop reads CASSQDKGRLTEAFF. CDR3 sequence (DNA): TGCGCCAGCAGCCAAGATAAGGGGAGGCTCACTGAAGCTTTCTTT.

The V and J genes are TRBV4-2 and TRBJ2-1; D gene uncertain. CDR1 is LGHNA, CDR2 YNFKEQ, per germline. Deletions cut 6 bases from V and 0 bases from J, with 9 bases between. The CDR3 contains 14 residues. The CDR3 reads CASSPTSSYNEQFF. DNA for the CDR3: TGTGCCAGCAGTCCAACGAGCTCCTACAATGAGCAGTTCTTC.